The 20 T cell receptor beta chains given below trace back to one sample, sequenced in a study of PD-L1 blockade in urothelial cancer (dated by TCRdb to 2015 to 2018). Library method: the immunoSEQ multiplex PCR assay. What TCRdb holds here is the immuneACCESS table cut down to in-frame rearrangements. Part of the clones is not present; checked against another copy, under half of the missing clones reflect an unresolved V gene, and the others are unexplained. The sample table contains around 40,000 clones; only one count was recorded for around 83% of them. The top ten clonotypes cover about a sixth of the sample. The sequences come from PBMCs, collected around atezolizumab (anti-PD-L1) treatment. The receptors here all came from a man aged 60 to 69 with urothelial cancer.

This chain links TRBV14 with TRBJ2-5; 7 positions match TRBD2. V shed 6 bases, J shed 2 bases, and the junction held 12 bases outside the gene matches. The CDR3 sequence is 16 residues long. The germline V gene has CDR1 SGHDN and CDR2 FVKESK. The CDR3 protein is CASSHVYGGGQETQYF. For the CDR3, the DNA is TGTGCCAGCAGTCACGTCTATGGGGGGGGTCAAGAGACCCAGTACTTC.

The J gene is TRBJ2-1, the V gene TRBV9, with D tentatively TRBD2 (7 bases). Trimming pared 0 bases from V and 4 bases from J, leaving 17 bases between. Germline assignment: CDR1 SGDLS and CDR2 YYNGEE. CDR3 length: 17 residues. CDR3 in DNA: TGTGCCAGCAGCGTAGAATCGGGGGGCTTTAATTACAATGAGCAGTTCTTC. Amino acids: CASSVESGGFNYNEQFF.

This clone was seen a few times. The genes are TRBV5-1 and TRBJ1-6; D is perhaps TRBD1 (5 bases). V lost 6 bases and J 9 bases, leaving 16 bases between the germline ends. This CDR3 is built from 14 residues. Germline V lookup: CDR1 SGHRS, CDR2 YFSETQ. The DNA of the CDR3 is TGCGCCAGCACCAGGGACTCCCTCACTTCACCCCTCCACTTT. This translates into CASTRDSLTSPLHF.

Only a few counts were recorded for this clone. V is TRBV6-1 and J is TRBJ2-2; D not certain. CDR1 and CDR2 (germline): MNHNS, SASEGT. The CDR3 has 15 residues. V was pared by 6 bases and J by 1 base, with 12 bases between. CDR3 DNA sequence: TGTGCCAGCAGCGACATCACGGTGAACACCGGGGAGCTGTTTTTT. Amino acids: CASSDITVNTGELFF.

The CDR3 nucleotides read TGTGCCAGCGCCTTCGGACTAGCGGGAGGGGGTGAGCAGTTCTTC. It codes for CASAFGLAGGGEQFF. This chain connects TRBV28 to TRBJ2-1, with 15 nucleotides matching TRBD2. The V segment lost 8 bases and the J segment 9 bases; nucleotides outside the gene matches: 8. The CDR3 has 15 amino acids. Germline V lookup: CDR1 MDHEN, CDR2 SYDVKM.

The V and J genes are TRBV11-2 and TRBJ2-7, with 7 bases fitting TRBD1. With 2 bases clipped from V and 1 base from J, the junction kept 5 bases outside the gene matches. CDR1 is SGHAT and CDR2 is FQNNGV in the germline V gene. The CDR3 is 15 residues long. In DNA, the CDR3 is TGTGCCAGCAGCTTACCTACGACAGGGTCCTACGAGCAGTACTTC. Amino acid sequence: CASSLPTTGSYEQYF.

CDR3 nucleotide sequence: TGTGCCAGCAGTGAATGGTCGGGGAATGAAAAACTGTTTTTT. Amino acids: CASSEWSGNEKLFF. The rearrangement uses TRBV25-1 and TRBJ1-4; D gene ambiguous. The CDR3 contains 14 residues. Germline CDR1 reads MGHDK; CDR2 reads SYGVNS. V was trimmed by 1 base and J by 5 bases, leaving 8 bases between them.

This clone turned up a few times. This rearrangement joins TRBV7-9 to TRBJ2-1, with D possibly TRBD1 on 7 matching bases. This CDR3 region has 14 residues. Germline CDR1 is SEHNR and CDR2 is FQNEAQ (reference sequence). V lost 5 bases, J lost 15 bases, and 23 bases lay in between. CDR3: CASSPTVSAEGAFF. CDR3 nucleotide sequence: TGTGCCAGCAGCCCGACTGTTTCGGCGGAGGGGGCGTTCTTC. The full variable domain, in which reference TRBV7-9 and TRBJ2-1 provide the parts outside the CDR3, is DTGVSQNPRHKITKRGQNVTFRCDPISEHNRLYWYRQTLGQGPEFLTYFQNEAQLEKSRLLSDRFSAERPKGSFSTLEIQRTEQGDSAMYLCASSPTVSAEGAFFGPGTRLTVL.

V is TRBV7-8 and J is TRBJ1-2; possibly TRBD1 for D (5 bases). Trimming removed 2 bases from V and 4 bases from J, with 8 bases in between. This CDR3 comprises 13 residues. Germline loops: CDR1 SGHVS, CDR2 FQNEAQ. The DNA for the CDR3 is TGTGCCAGCAGCTTATCGGGGGGCTATGGCTACACCTTC. This sequence encodes CASSLSGGYGYTF.

This chain links TRBV5-1 with TRBJ2-3, with 9 bases that match TRBD2. Losses at the gene ends were 3 bases for V and 3 bases for J; bases not matched to a gene: 8. The CDR3 consists of 16 residues. CDR1 SGHRS and CDR2 YFSETQ come from the germline V gene. CDR3 residues: CASSWNGAGGTDTQYF. CDR3 DNA sequence: TGCGCCAGCAGCTGGAATGGAGCGGGGGGTACAGATACGCAGTATTTT. The full variable domain, in which reference TRBV5-1 and TRBJ2-3 provide the parts outside the CDR3, is KAGVTQTPRYLIKTRGQQVTLSCSPISGHRSVSWYQQTPGQGLQFLFEYFSETQRNKGNFPGRFSGRQFSNSRSEMNVSTLELGDSALYLCASSWNGAGGTDTQYFGPGTRLTVL.

V and J are TRBV7-2 and TRBJ2-1, with TRBD1 as a possible D gene (6 bases). CDR1 SGHTA and CDR2 FQGNSA come from the germline V gene. V was trimmed by 6 bases and J by 9 bases, leaving 18 bases between them. The CDR3 extends over 14 amino acids. The CDR3 region is CASRPDRRVGEQFF. The CDR3 DNA is TGTGCCAGCAGACCGGACAGACGCGTAGGTGAGCAGTTCTTC.

V gene TRBV6-1 combines with J gene TRBJ2-7, with a weak D call TRBD2 (6 bases). V was clipped by 4 bases and J by 6 bases, with 13 bases between them. The CDR3 has 13 amino acids. CDR1 MNHNS and CDR2 SASEGT come from the germline V gene. The CDR3 region is CASSVTGGSEQYF. The CDR3 DNA follows: TGTGCCAGCAGTGTAACTGGGGGGAGCGAGCAGTACTTC.

The V call is TRBV15, the J call TRBJ2-2, with 7 bases identical to TRBD2. CDR1 and CDR2 from the germline V gene are LNHNV and YYDKDF (reference sequence). V lost 3 bases to trimming and J lost 6 bases; unmatched junction nucleotides: 13. The CDR3 has 17 amino acids. The CDR3 protein is CATSREFAASGAGELFF. DNA for the CDR3: TGTGCCACCAGCAGGGAATTTGCGGCTAGCGGAGCCGGGGAGCTGTTTTTT.

The chain couples TRBV6-5 to TRBJ1-1; D uncertain. The CDR3 consists of 13 residues. CDR1 is MNHEY, CDR2 SVGAGI, per germline. V gave up 5 bases and J gave up 2 bases, with 9 bases separating them. CDR3 loop: CASSLLPNTEAFF. CDR3 bases: TGTGCCAGCAGTCTCCTACCAAACACTGAAGCTTTCTTT.

The V and J genes are TRBV7-9 and TRBJ1-1, with 9 bases lining up with TRBD1. J lost 8 bases, V lost 5 bases, and 9 bases had no gene match. The V gene's germline CDR1 is SEHNR and CDR2 FQNEAQ (reference sequence). The CDR3 has 14 residues. In DNA, the CDR3 is TGTGCCAGCAGCCAAAGGCGGGACAGGGAAGAAGCTTTCTTT. It translates to CASSQRRDREEAFF.

The J gene is TRBJ2-5, the V gene TRBV29-1, with TRBD2 as a possible D gene (5 bases). V was pared by 6 bases and J by 9 bases, with 20 bases between. The CDR3 has 13 residues. Germline lookup yields CDR1 SQVTM and CDR2 ANQGSEA. DNA for the CDR3: TGCAGCGTCCCAGGTCACACCGAGAGGGCCCAGTACTTC. Amino acids: CSVPGHTERAQYF. Supplemented by reference TRBV29-1 and TRBJ2-5, the full variable domain reads SAVISQKPSRDICQRGTSLTIQCQVDSQVTMMFWYRQQPGQSLTLIATANQGSEATYESGFVIDKFPISRPNLTFSTLTVSNMSPEDSSIYLCSVPGHTERAQYFGPGTRLLVL.

The J gene is TRBJ1-1, the V gene TRBV28; D possibly corresponds to TRBD1 (5 bases). V lost 4 bases, J lost 8 bases, and 20 bases lay in between. This CDR3 is 15 amino acids long. Per germline, CDR1 MDHEN and CDR2 SYDVKM. The CDR3 sequence is CASSWTRMRLKEAFF. The CDR3 nucleotides read TGTGCCAGCAGTTGGACAAGGATGAGATTAAAGGAAGCTTTCTTT.

This chain uses TRBV11-2 with TRBJ2-7; TRBD1 matches at 9 bases. The V gene end was trimmed by 5 bases and the J gene end by 6 bases; junction bases not matched to a gene: 2. CDR3 length equals 12 residues. Germline values: CDR1 SGHAT, CDR2 FQNNGV. CDR3 nucleotides: TGTGCCAGCAGCGGGACAGGGAGCGAGCAGTACTTC. This codes for CASSGTGSEQYF.

The gene calls are TRBV7-9 and TRBJ2-5; 8 nucleotides align to TRBD2. V was clipped by 3 bases and J by 5 bases; unmatched bases: 8. This CDR3 contains 15 residues. Germline V gene data show CDR1 as SEHNR and CDR2 as FQNEAQ (reference sequence). The CDR3 bases are TGTGCCAGCAGCTTCGACGGGAGGGCGGGGGAGACCCAGTACTTC. It is translated as CASSFDGRAGETQYF.

This chain joins TRBV7-8 and TRBJ2-1; TRBD2 agrees at 11 bases. The CDR3 extends over 15 amino acids. CDR1 is SGHVS and CDR2 is FQNEAQ in the germline V gene. J was trimmed by 3 bases and V by 6 bases; bases with no gene match: 4. The CDR3 bases are TGTGCCAGCAGACCTACTAGCGGGAGCTACAATGAGCAGTTCTTC. This codes for CASRPTSGSYNEQFF.